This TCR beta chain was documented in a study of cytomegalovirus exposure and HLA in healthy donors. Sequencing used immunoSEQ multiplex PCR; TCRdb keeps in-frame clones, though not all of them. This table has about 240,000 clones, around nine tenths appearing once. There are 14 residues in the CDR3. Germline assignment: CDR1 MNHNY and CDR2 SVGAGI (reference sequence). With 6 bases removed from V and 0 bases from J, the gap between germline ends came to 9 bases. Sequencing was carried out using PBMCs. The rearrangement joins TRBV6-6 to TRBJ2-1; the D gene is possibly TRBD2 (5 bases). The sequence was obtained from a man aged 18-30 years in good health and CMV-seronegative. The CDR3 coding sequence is TGTGCCAGCAGGACGGGGAGCTCCTACAATGAGCAGTTCTTC. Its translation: CASRTGSSYNEQFF.